What follows are 10 T cell receptor beta chains derived from one specimen sequenced in a study of technical replicates of blood from several donors. The assay was immunoSEQ multiplex PCR, and TCRdb's table has in-frame clones only and misses some. The sample contains about 84,000 clones, around 97% of which appear only once. The specimen sequenced was T cells isolated from PBMCs. Every receptor here comes from a human donor in good health.

The chain employs TRBV7-8 and TRBJ2-2; 8 bases are a match to TRBD2. The CDR3 is made up of 14 amino acids. Germline loops: CDR1 SGHVS, CDR2 FQNEAQ. V was clipped by 6 bases and J by 4 bases; unmatched bases: 4. The CDR3 nucleotides are TGTGCCAGCAGTGGGACTAGAACCACCGGGGAGCTGTTTTTT. Translation gives CASSGTRTTGELFF.

Notes on this clone: At one end the junction does not follow the germline gene, possibly because of a read error. The gene calls are TRBV5-1 and TRBJ2-7, with D possibly TRBD1 on 6 matching bases. Germline V gives CDR1 SGHRS, CDR2 YFSETQ. CDR3 length equals 16 residues. The CDR3 is CASSLGSGTPTYEQCF. CDR3 DNA: TGCGCCAGCAGCTTGGGATCGGGGACACCAACCTACGAGCAGTGCTTC. The full variable domain, in which reference TRBV5-1 and TRBJ2-7 provide the parts outside the CDR3, is KAGVTQTPRYLIKTRGQQVTLSCSPISGHRSVSWYQQTPGQGLQFLFEYFSETQRNKGNFPGRFSGRQFSNSRSEMNVSTLELGDSALYLCASSLGSGTPTYEQCFGPGTRLTVT.

The chain combines TRBV18 with TRBJ2-7; 7 nucleotides align to TRBD1. Germline CDR1 and CDR2: KGHSH and LQKENI. V lost 1 base, J lost 1 base, and 4 bases stayed unmatched. The CDR3 has 15 residues. The CDR3 DNA follows: TGTGCCAGCTCACCACAAGGGGGCGGTTCCTACGAGCAGTACTTC. It specifies CASSPQGGGSYEQYF.

This clone was picked up one time. Here the CDR3 reads CASIGGAGETQYF. The CDR3 DNA follows: TGTGCCAGCATTGGGGGGGCTGGAGAGACCCAGTACTTC. The gene calls are TRBV6-1 and TRBJ2-5, with D perhaps matching TRBD2 (7 bases). V was clipped by 7 bases and J by 4 bases, with 13 bases between them. Germline assignment: CDR1 MNHNS and CDR2 SASEGT. The CDR3 length is 13 residues.

The chain is built from TRBV29-1 and TRBJ2-1, with unresolved D. CDR1 SQVTM and CDR2 ANQGSEA come from the germline V gene. The CDR3 runs to 15 residues. V shed 3 bases and J shed 3 bases, with 15 bases lying between them. CDR3 DNA sequence: TGCAGCGTTGATCCGCAGCCTGACAACTACAATGAGCAGTTCTTC. This sequence encodes CSVDPQPDNYNEQFF.

The genes are TRBV30 and TRBJ1-4; 8 bases fit TRBD1. V dropped 8 bases and J dropped 4; count of bases not matched to a gene: 9. This CDR3 is built from 14 residues. The germline CDR1 and CDR2 sequences are GTSNPN and SVGIG (reference sequence). CDR3 residues: CALDRDGVNEKLFF. Here the CDR3 DNA reads TGTGCCCTGGACAGGGATGGGGTTAATGAAAAACTGTTTTTT.

The CDR3 reads CAWSVGQFAYEQYF. The CDR3 DNA reads TGTGCCTGGAGTGTCGGACAGTTCGCCTACGAGCAGTACTTC. This chain links TRBV30 with TRBJ2-7, with TRBD1 as a possible D gene (6 bases). The CDR3 has 14 amino acids. Germline CDR1 reads GTSNPN; CDR2 reads SVGIG (reference sequence). V was pared by 0 bases and J by 2 bases, with 11 bases between.

J is TRBJ2-7 and V is TRBV7-9; a possible D gene is TRBD1 (6 bases). Germline CDR1 reads SEHNR; CDR2 reads FQNEAQ (reference sequence). The V end lost 5 bases, the J end lost 7 bases, and 33 bases lay between the germline ends. The CDR3 has 19 residues. The CDR3 nucleotides are TGTGCCAGCAGCGCATCTCCCTGGGCAGGGGTGAATACGAAGTATGAGCAGTACTTC. It yields the protein CASSASPWAGVNTKYEQYF.

Here the CDR3 reads CASSNIAGVGETQYF. The CDR3 DNA is TGTGCCAGCAGTAACATAGCGGGAGTCGGGGAGACCCAGTACTTC. The genes are TRBV28 and TRBJ2-5; 9 bases fit TRBD2. Germline V gives CDR1 MDHEN, CDR2 SYDVKM. The CDR3 length is 15 residues. V was clipped by 5 bases and J by 5 bases; unmatched bases: 9.

V and J are TRBV11-2 and TRBJ1-2; D remains unclear. Trimming took off 5 bases at V and 8 bases at J, with 15 bases between the two ends. Germline V gene data show CDR1 as SGHAT and CDR2 as FQNNGV. The CDR3 loop spans 13 amino acids. The CDR3: CASSLQYGVGYTF. The CDR3 DNA follows: TGTGCCAGCAGCCTACAGTACGGGGTAGGCTACACCTTC.